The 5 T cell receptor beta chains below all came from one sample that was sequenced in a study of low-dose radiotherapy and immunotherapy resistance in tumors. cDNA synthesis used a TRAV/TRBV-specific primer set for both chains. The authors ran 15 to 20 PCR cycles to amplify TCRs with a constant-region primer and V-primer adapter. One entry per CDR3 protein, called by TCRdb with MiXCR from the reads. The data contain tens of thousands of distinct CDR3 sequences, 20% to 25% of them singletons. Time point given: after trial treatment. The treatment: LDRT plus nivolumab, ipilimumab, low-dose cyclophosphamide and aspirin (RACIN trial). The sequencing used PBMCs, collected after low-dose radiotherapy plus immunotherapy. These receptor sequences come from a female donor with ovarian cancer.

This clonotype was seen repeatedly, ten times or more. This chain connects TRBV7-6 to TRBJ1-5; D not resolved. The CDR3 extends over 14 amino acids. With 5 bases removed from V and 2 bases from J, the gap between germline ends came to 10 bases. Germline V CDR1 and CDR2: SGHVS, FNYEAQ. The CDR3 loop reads CASSPGIRNQPQHF. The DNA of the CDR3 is TGTGCCAGCAGCCCTGGAATTCGCAATCAGCCCCAGCATTTT. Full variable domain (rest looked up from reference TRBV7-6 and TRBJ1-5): GAGVSQSPRYKVTKRGQDVALRCDPISGHVSLYWYRQALGQGPEFLTYFNYEAQQDKSGLPNDRFSAERPEGSISTLTIQRTEQRDSAMYRCASSPGIRNQPQHFGDGTRLSIL.

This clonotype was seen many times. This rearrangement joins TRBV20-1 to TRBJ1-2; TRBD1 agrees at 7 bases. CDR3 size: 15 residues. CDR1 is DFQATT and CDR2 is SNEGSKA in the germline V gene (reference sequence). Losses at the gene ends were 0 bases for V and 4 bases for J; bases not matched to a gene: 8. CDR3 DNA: TGCAGTGCTAGAGAGCCAGGGGGAAATTTCTATGGCTACACCTTC. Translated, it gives CSAREPGGNFYGYTF.

This CDR3 is CASSRLVSSYNEQFF. The CDR3 DNA follows: TGTGCCAGCAGTCGACTCGTGAGCTCCTACAATGAGCAGTTCTTC. The chain combines TRBV6-2 or TRBV6-3 with TRBJ2-1; D is ambiguous. The length of the CDR3 is 15 residues. V was pared by 5 bases and J by 0 bases, with 11 bases between. Germline lookup yields CDR1 MNHEY and CDR2 SVGEGT.

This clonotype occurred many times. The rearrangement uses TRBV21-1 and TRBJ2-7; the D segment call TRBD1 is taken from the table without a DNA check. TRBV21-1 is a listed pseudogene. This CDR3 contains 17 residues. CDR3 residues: CASSTLGTGTSSYEQYF. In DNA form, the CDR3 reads TGTGCCAGCAGCACCCTCGGGACAGGGACTAGCTCCTACGAGCAGTACTTC.

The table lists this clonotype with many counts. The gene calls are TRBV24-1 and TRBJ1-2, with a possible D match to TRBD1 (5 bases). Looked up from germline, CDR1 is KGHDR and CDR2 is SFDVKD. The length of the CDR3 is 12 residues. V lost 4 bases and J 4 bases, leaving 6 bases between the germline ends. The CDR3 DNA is TGTGCCACCAGTGAGGGACTCTATGGCTACACCTTC. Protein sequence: CATSEGLYGYTF.